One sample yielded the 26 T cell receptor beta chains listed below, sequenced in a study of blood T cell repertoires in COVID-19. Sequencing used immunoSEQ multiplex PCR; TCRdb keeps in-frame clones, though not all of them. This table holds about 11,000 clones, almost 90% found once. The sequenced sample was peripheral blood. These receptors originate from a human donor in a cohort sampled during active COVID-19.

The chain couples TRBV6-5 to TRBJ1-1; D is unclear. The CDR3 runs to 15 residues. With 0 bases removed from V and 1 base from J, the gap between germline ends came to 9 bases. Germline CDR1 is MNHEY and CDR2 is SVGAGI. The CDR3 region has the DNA TGTGCCAGCAGTTACTCTTCACAATGGAACACTGAAGCTTTCTTT. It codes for CASSYSSQWNTEAFF.

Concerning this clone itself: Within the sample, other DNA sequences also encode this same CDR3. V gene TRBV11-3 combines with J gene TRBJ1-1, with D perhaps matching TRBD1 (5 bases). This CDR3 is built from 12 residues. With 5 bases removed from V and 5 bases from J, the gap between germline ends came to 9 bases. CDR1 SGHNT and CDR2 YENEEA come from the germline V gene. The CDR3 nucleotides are TGTGCCAGCAGCCCGGGGGGAACTGAAGCTTTCTTT. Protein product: CASSPGGTEAFF. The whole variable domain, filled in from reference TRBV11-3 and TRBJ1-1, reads EAGVVQSPRYKIIEKKQPVAFWCNPISGHNTLYWYLQNLGQGPELLIRYENEEAVDDSQLPKDRFSAERLKGVDSTLKIQPAELGDSAVYLCASSPGGTEAFFGQGTRLTVV.

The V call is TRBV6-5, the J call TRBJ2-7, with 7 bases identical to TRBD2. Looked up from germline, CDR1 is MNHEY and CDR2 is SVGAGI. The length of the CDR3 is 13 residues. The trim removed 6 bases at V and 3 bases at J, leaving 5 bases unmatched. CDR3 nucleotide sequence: TGTGCCAGCAGCCCACCGGGGGGCTACGAGCAGTACTTC. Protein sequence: CASSPPGGYEQYF.

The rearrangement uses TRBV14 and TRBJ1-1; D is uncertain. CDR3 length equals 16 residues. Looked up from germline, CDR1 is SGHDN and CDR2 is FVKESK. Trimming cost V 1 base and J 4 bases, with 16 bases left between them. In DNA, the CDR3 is TGTGCCAGCAGCCAAGTTGGCGGCCCTTTCGTCACTGAAGCTTTCTTT. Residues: CASSQVGGPFVTEAFF.

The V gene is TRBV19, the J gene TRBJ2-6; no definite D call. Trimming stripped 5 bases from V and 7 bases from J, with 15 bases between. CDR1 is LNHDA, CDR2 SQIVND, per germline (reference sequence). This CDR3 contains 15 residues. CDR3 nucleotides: TGTGCCAGTAGTGAGTCCCCCTCGACAGCCAACGTCCTGACTTTC. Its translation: CASSESPSTANVLTF.

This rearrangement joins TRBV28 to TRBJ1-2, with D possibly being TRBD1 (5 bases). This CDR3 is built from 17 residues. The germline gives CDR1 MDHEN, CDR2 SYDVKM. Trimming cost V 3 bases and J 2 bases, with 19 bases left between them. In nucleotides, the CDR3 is TGTGCCAGCAGTTTTTCCCTATCTCAGACAGACAACTATGGCTACACCTTC. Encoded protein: CASSFSLSQTDNYGYTF.

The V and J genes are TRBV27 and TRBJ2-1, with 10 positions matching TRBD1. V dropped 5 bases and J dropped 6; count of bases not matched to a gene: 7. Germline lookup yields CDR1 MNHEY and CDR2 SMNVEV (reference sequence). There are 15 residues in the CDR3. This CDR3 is CASSPGTGVFNEQFF. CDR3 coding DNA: TGTGCCAGCAGTCCCGGGACAGGGGTATTCAATGAGCAGTTCTTC.

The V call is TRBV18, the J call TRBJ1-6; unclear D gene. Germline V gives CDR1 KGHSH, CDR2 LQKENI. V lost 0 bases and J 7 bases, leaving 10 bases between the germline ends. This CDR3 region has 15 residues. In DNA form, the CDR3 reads TGTGCCAGCTCACCACCGGCGGGGAGGAATTCACCCCTCCACTTT. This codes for CASSPPAGRNSPLHF.

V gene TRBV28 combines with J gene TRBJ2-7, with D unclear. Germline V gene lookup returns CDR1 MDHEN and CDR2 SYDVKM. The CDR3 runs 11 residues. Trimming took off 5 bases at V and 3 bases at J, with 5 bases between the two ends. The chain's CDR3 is CASSEYYEQYF. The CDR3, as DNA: TGTGCCAGCAGTGAGTACTACGAGCAGTACTTC.

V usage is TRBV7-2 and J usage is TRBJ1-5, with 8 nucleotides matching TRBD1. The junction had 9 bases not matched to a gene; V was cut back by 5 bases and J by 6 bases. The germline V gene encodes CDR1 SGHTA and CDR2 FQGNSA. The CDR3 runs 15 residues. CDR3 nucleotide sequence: TGTGCCAGCAGCCAAACAGGGGGGAGGGTTCAGCCCCAGCATTTT. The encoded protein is CASSQTGGRVQPQHF.

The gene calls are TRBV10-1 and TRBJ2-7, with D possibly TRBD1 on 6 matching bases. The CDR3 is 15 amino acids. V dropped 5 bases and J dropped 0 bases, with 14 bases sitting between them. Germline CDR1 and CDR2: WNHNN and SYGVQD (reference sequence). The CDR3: CASSLGQTSSYEQYF. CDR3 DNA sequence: TGCGCCAGCAGTCTTGGACAGACCAGCTCCTACGAGCAGTACTTC.

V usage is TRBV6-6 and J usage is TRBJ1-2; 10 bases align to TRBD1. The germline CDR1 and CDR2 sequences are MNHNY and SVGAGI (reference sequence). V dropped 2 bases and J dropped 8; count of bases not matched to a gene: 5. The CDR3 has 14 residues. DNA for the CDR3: TGTGCCAGCAGTTACCCAGGGACAGGGGACGGCTACACCTTC. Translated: CASSYPGTGDGYTF.

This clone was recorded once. The CDR3 spells CASSLRQGAPDTQYF. CDR3 coding DNA: TGCGCCAGCAGCCTACGGCAGGGGGCCCCAGATACGCAGTATTTT. The rearrangement joins TRBV4-1 to TRBJ2-3; 8 positions agree with TRBD1. Germline CDR1 MGHRA, CDR2 YSYEKL. The V and J ends lost 4 bases and 4 bases, in that order; junction bases with no gene match: 7. CDR3 size: 15 residues.

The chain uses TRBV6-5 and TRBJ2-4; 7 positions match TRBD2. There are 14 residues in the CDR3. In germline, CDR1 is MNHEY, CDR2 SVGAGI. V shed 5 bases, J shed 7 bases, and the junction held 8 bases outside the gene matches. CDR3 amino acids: CASSRSGLWNIQYF. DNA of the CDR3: TGTGCCAGCAGTAGATCGGGACTATGGAACATTCAGTACTTC.

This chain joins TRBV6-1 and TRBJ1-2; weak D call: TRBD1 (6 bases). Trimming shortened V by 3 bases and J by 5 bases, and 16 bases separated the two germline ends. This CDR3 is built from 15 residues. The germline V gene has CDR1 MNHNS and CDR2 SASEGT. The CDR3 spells CASSDSPRGVYGYTF. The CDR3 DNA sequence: TGTGCCAGCAGTGATTCTCCCAGGGGAGTTTATGGCTACACCTTC.

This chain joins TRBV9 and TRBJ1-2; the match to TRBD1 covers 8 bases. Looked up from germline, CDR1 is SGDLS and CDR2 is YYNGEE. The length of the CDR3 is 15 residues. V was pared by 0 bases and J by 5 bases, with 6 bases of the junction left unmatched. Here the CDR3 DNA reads TGTGCCAGCAGCGTAGAGACAGGGGCGGGGTATGGCTACACCTTC. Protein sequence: CASSVETGAGYGYTF.

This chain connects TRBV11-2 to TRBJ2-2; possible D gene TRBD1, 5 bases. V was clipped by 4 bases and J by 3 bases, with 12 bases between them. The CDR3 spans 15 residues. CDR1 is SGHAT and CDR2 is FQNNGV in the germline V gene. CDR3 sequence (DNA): TGTGCCAGCAGCTCACGGACAAGGTACACCGGGGAGCTGTTTTTT. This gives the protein CASSSRTRYTGELFF.

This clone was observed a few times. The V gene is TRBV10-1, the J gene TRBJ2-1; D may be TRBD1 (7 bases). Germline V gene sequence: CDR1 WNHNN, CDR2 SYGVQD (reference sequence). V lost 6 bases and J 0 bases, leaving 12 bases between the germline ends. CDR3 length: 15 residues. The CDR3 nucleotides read TGCGCCAGCAGCGGGGGACAGCTCTCCTACAATGAGCAGTTCTTC. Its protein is CASSGGQLSYNEQFF.

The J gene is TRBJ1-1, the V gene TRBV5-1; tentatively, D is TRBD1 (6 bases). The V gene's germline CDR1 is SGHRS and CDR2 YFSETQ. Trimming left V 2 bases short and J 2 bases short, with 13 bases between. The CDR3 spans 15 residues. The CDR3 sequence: CASSFLTGPNTEAFF. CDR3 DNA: TGCGCCAGCAGCTTCCTGACAGGACCAAACACTGAAGCTTTCTTT.

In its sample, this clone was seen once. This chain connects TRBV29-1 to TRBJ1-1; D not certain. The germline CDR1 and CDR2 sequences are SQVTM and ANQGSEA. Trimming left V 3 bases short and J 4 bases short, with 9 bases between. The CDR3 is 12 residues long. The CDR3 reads CSVDIWSTEAFF. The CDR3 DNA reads TGCAGCGTTGATATTTGGAGCACTGAAGCTTTCTTT.

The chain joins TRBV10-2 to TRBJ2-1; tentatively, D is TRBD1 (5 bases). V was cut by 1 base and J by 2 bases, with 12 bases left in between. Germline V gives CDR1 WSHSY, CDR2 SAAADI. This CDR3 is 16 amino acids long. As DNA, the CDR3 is TGCGCCAGCAGTGAGTGGTCAGGGTCGACCTACAATGAGCAGTTCTTC. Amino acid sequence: CASSEWSGSTYNEQFF.

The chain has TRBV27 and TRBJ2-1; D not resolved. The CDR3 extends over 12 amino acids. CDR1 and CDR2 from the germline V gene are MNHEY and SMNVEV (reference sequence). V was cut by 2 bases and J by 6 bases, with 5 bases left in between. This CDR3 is CASSLVANEQFF. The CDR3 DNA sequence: TGTGCCAGCAGTTTAGTGGCCAATGAGCAGTTCTTC.

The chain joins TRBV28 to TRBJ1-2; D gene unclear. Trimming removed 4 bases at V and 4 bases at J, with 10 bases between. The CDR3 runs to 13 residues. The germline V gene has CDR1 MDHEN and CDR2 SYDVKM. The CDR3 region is CASSSSTFYGYTF. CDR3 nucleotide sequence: TGTGCCAGCAGTTCGTCAACTTTCTATGGCTACACCTTC.

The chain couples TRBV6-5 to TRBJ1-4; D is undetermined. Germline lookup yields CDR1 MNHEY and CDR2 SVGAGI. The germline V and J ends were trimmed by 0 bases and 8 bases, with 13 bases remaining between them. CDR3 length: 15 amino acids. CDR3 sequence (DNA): TGTGCCAGCAGTTACTCAATGGCTGCAGGCGAAAAACTGTTTTTT. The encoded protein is CASSYSMAAGEKLFF.

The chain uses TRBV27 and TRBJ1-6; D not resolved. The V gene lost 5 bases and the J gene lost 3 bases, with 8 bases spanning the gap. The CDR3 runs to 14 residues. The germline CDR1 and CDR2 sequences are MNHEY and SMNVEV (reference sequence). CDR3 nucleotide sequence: TGTGCCAGCAGTGAGGGAAACTATAATTCACCCCTCCACTTT. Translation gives CASSEGNYNSPLHF.

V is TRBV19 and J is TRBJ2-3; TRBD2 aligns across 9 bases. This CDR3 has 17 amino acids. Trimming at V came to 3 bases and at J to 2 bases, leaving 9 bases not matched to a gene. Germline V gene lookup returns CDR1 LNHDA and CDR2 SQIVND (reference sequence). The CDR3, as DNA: TGTGCCAGTAGTATTTACCAGCGGGGGGCTTCCACAGATACGCAGTATTTT. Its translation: CASSIYQRGASTDTQYF.